Below are 30 T cell receptor beta chains sequenced from a single sample in a study of T cell responses to AZD1222 COVID-19 vaccine. Profiled with immunoSEQ multiplex PCR; TCRdb holds only in-frame clones, not every one. The sample yields under 150,000 clones, about 89% seen once. Source: peripheral blood, taken on day 0 of MenACWY control vaccination. The receptors here all came from an adult in good health.

The chain is built from TRBV6-5 and TRBJ1-2; TRBD1 agrees at 9 bases. The J segment lost 11 bases and the V segment lost 5 bases, leaving 6 bases of the junction unmatched. Germline CDR1 reads MNHEY; CDR2 reads SVGAGI. The CDR3 totals 12 residues. The CDR3 DNA sequence: TGTGCCAGCAGTCGGGACAGGGCGATATACACCTTC. Amino acid sequence: CASSRDRAIYTF.

V gene TRBV24-1 combines with J gene TRBJ2-3, with a weak D call TRBD2 (5 bases). Trimming pared 1 base from V and 0 bases from J, leaving 7 bases between. The CDR3 totals 15 residues. Germline CDR1 and CDR2: KGHDR and SFDVKD. The CDR3 DNA is TGTGCCACCAGTGATTTAGCGGATAGCACAGATACGCAGTATTTT. Translating gives CATSDLADSTDTQYF.

This rearrangement joins TRBV4-2 to TRBJ2-1, with 13 bases fitting TRBD2. This CDR3 has 18 residues. Germline-derived CDR1 and CDR2 are LGHNA and YNFKEQ. J gave up 6 bases and V 2 bases, and 10 bases lay outside the gene matches. The CDR3 loop is CASSQQPGTSGMFNEQFF. The CDR3, as DNA: TGTGCCAGCAGCCAACAGCCAGGGACTAGCGGGATGTTCAATGAGCAGTTCTTC.

The sample holds one count of this clone. The J gene is TRBJ2-7, the V gene TRBV27; D is tentatively TRBD1 or TRBD2 (5 bases each). Trimming took off 4 bases at V and 0 bases at J, with 10 bases between the two ends. The CDR3 runs 14 residues. CDR1 and CDR2 from the germline V gene are MNHEY and SMNVEV (reference sequence). CDR3 residues: CASSSLGTSYEQYF. DNA for the CDR3: TGTGCCAGCAGTTCCCTGGGGACCTCCTACGAGCAGTACTTC.

The V and J genes are TRBV7-6 and TRBJ2-5; unclear D gene. V was shortened by 5 bases and J by 4 bases, with 11 bases between the two germline ends. The CDR3 is made up of 13 amino acids. The germline V gene encodes CDR1 SGHVS and CDR2 FNYEAQ. For the CDR3, the DNA is TGTGCCAGCAGCGCTCATAGTGTAGAGACCCAGTACTTC. Translating gives CASSAHSVETQYF.

This clone was seen only once. This chain joins TRBV9 and TRBJ2-3, with 7 bases matching TRBD2. Trimming took 0 bases from V and 4 from J; bases not matched to a gene: 8. CDR1 is SGDLS, CDR2 YYNGEE, per germline. CDR3 length equals 16 residues. CDR3: CASSVAELSGPDTQYF. CDR3 bases: TGTGCCAGCAGCGTAGCTGAACTTAGCGGGCCAGATACGCAGTATTTT. Supplemented by reference TRBV9 and TRBJ2-3, the full variable domain reads DSGVTQTPKHLITATGQRVTLRCSPRSGDLSVYWYQQSLDQGLQFLIQYYNGEERAKGNILERFSAQQFPDLHSELNLSSLELGDSALYFCASSVAELSGPDTQYFGPGTRLTVL.

The chain combines TRBV11-2 with TRBJ1-2, with 7 positions matching TRBD1. Trimming took 4 bases from V and 4 from J; bases not matched to a gene: 3. This CDR3 spans 13 amino acids. Per germline, CDR1 SGHAT and CDR2 FQNNGV. DNA for the CDR3: TGTGCCAGCAGCTCTACAGGGGTCTATGGCTACACCTTC. The encoded protein is CASSSTGVYGYTF.

V gene TRBV30 combines with J gene TRBJ1-3; D is undetermined. The germline gives CDR1 GTSNPN, CDR2 SVGIG (reference sequence). This CDR3 has 12 residues. Trimming left V 2 bases short and J 5 bases short, with 7 bases between. The CDR3 bases are TGTGCCTGGAGTCAGGCCAGAAACACCATATATTTT. It translates to CAWSQARNTIYF.

This chain joins TRBV5-1 and TRBJ2-3; D is unclear. V dropped 2 bases and J dropped 3 bases, with 10 bases sitting between them. The CDR3 is 14 amino acids. Germline CDR1 is SGHRS and CDR2 is YFSETQ. CDR3 sequence reads: CASSFREGTDTQYF. The CDR3 DNA sequence: TGCGCCAGCAGCTTCCGAGAAGGGACAGATACGCAGTATTTT.

The chain recombines TRBV5-1 with TRBJ2-3; 12 bases are shared with TRBD2. The V gene's germline CDR1 is SGHRS and CDR2 YFSETQ. The CDR3 covers 17 residues. V shed 1 base, J shed 1 base, and the junction held 4 bases outside the gene matches. The chain's CDR3 is CASSLPSGGAGTDTQYF. The CDR3 DNA reads TGCGCCAGCAGCTTGCCTAGCGGGGGGGCCGGCACAGATACGCAGTATTTT.

As regards this clone: The same CDR3 can be traced to other DNA sequences in this sample. The CDR3, as DNA: TGTGCCAGCAGCTTCACAGGTAATCAGCCCCAGCATTTT. This encodes CASSFTGNQPQHF. The V and J genes are TRBV7-9 and TRBJ1-5; possibly TRBD1 for D (5 bases). V shed 3 bases and J shed 4 bases, with 7 bases lying between them. The germline V gene has CDR1 SEHNR and CDR2 FQNEAQ (reference sequence). The CDR3 is 13 residues long. Full variable domain (rest looked up from reference TRBV7-9 and TRBJ1-5): DTGVSQNPRHKITKRGQNVTFRCDPISEHNRLYWYRQTLGQGPEFLTYFQNEAQLEKSRLLSDRFSAERPKGSFSTLEIQRTEQGDSAMYLCASSFTGNQPQHFGDGTRLSIL.

This chain connects TRBV11-2 to TRBJ1-1; D call uncertain. The CDR3 consists of 17 residues. Germline CDR1 SGHAT, CDR2 FQNNGV. Trimming removed 3 bases from V and 0 bases from J, with 17 bases in between. The DNA for the CDR3 is TGTGCCAGCAGCTTTACTCTAGGAAGGAAGATGAACACTGAAGCTTTCTTT. The encoded protein is CASSFTLGRKMNTEAFF.

The rearrangement joins TRBV5-1 to TRBJ1-5; tentative D call: TRBD1 (5 bases). Germline-derived CDR1 and CDR2 are SGHRS and YFSETQ. CDR3 length equals 15 residues. V gave up 0 bases and J gave up 5 bases, with 12 bases separating them. CDR3 DNA: TGCGCCAGCAGCTTGGGGGGCCTCGAACATCAGCCCCAGCATTTT. It is translated as CASSLGGLEHQPQHF. Together with reference TRBV5-1 and TRBJ1-5, the CDR3 gives the full variable domain: KAGVTQTPRYLIKTRGQQVTLSCSPISGHRSVSWYQQTPGQGLQFLFEYFSETQRNKGNFPGRFSGRQFSNSRSEMNVSTLELGDSALYLCASSLGGLEHQPQHFGDGTRLSIL.

This clone showed up just a few times. V usage is TRBV6-5 and J usage is TRBJ1-6, with D uncertain. Germline assignment: CDR1 MNHEY and CDR2 SVGAGI. Trimming shortened V by 0 bases and J by 8 bases, and 11 bases separated the two germline ends. CDR3 length equals 15 residues. The CDR3 bases are TGTGCCAGCAGTTACTCGATTAACAGCGATTCACCCCTCCACTTT. It yields the protein CASSYSINSDSPLHF.

The V call is TRBV10-2, the J call TRBJ1-6, with TRBD1 as a possible D gene (6 bases). Germline V lookup: CDR1 WSHSY, CDR2 SAAADI. The CDR3 contains 13 residues. The V end was cut by 10 bases, the J end by 6 bases, with 13 bases between. CDR3 DNA sequence: TGCGCCACCAGGGGAGGGGTTAATTCACCCCTCCACTTT. This encodes CATRGGVNSPLHF.

The chain recombines TRBV30 with TRBJ2-7; no definite D call. This CDR3 contains 12 residues. CDR1 GTSNPN and CDR2 SVGIG come from the germline V gene (reference sequence). The germline V and J ends were trimmed by 0 bases and 7 bases, with 10 bases remaining between them. The CDR3 nucleotides are TGTGCCTGGAGTGTACGTGCTTGGGAGCAGTACTTC. Amino acids: CAWSVRAWEQYF.

J is TRBJ2-1 and V is TRBV4-1, with 15 nucleotides matching TRBD2. CDR1 and CDR2 (germline): MGHRA, YSYEKL. The V and J ends lost 2 bases and 8 bases, in that order; junction bases with no gene match: 10. This CDR3 region has 18 residues. Written as DNA, the CDR3 is TGCGCCAGCAGCCAACTACGGACTAGCGGGGGGGGTATCGATGAGCAGTTCTTC. Its protein is CASSQLRTSGGGIDEQFF.

The V call is TRBV24-1, the J call TRBJ2-7; the D call may be TRBD1 or TRBD2 (5 bases each). Trimming took off 7 bases at V and 7 bases at J, with 16 bases between the two ends. Germline V gene data show CDR1 as KGHDR and CDR2 as SFDVKD. This CDR3 has 13 residues. In DNA form, the CDR3 reads TGTGCCACCAGGCCATCCGGGGCAAAAGAGCAGTACTTC. This codes for CATRPSGAKEQYF.

The genes are TRBV23-1 and TRBJ2-2; the match to TRBD2 covers 8 bases. TRBV23-1 falls under the ORF class, with uncertain function. CDR3 length: 17 residues. The V gene end was trimmed by 8 bases and the J gene end by 2 bases; junction bases not matched to a gene: 13. The CDR3 bases are TGCGCCAGCTCCCCCGCTTTGGTAGCGGGAAACACCGGGGAGCTGTTTTTT. This encodes CASSPALVAGNTGELFF.

V gene TRBV28 combines with J gene TRBJ1-5; tentative D call: TRBD1 (5 bases). V was shortened by 8 bases and J by 4 bases, with 18 bases between the two germline ends. This CDR3 contains 15 residues. Germline V gene lookup returns CDR1 MDHEN and CDR2 SYDVKM. The CDR3 nucleotides read TGTGCCAGCTTCTCAGGCTCGGGGGGGAATCAGCCCCAGCATTTT. This translates into CASFSGSGGNQPQHF.

The rearrangement links TRBV5-4 to TRBJ2-1, with a tentative D call TRBD1 (5 bases). Deletions cut 3 bases from V and 7 bases from J, with 20 bases between. Germline-derived CDR1 and CDR2 are SGHNT and YYREEE (reference sequence). The CDR3 has 16 residues. Here the CDR3 DNA reads TGTGCCAGCAGCTCCCCATCGAACAGGCAGAGAAATGAGCAGTTCTTC. Translation: CASSSPSNRQRNEQFF.

The chain has TRBV19 and TRBJ1-6; 8 positions agree with TRBD1. CDR1 is LNHDA, CDR2 SQIVND, per germline (reference sequence). This CDR3 is 14 amino acids long. V was pared by 6 bases and J by 8 bases, with 6 bases of the junction left unmatched. Here the CDR3 reads CASSPSTGDSPLHF. CDR3 nucleotides: TGTGCCAGTAGCCCTTCGACAGGGGATTCACCCCTCCACTTT.

The CDR3 sequence is CASSFGPPRQETQYF. The CDR3 DNA sequence: TGTGCCAGCAGTTTTGGCCCTCCGCGGCAAGAGACCCAGTACTTC. V is TRBV28 and J is TRBJ2-5; D unclear. CDR3 size: 15 residues. Germline V gives CDR1 MDHEN, CDR2 SYDVKM. V was cut by 3 bases and J by 2 bases, with 13 bases left in between. The variable domain in full, with the rest retrieved from reference TRBV28 and TRBJ2-5, is DVKVTQSSRYLVKRTGEKVFLECVQDMDHENMFWYRQDPGLGLRLIYFSYDVKMKEKGDIPEGYSVSREKKERFSLILESASTNQTSMYLCASSFGPPRQETQYFGPGTRLLVL.

The sample holds a few counts of this clone. Here the CDR3 reads CASSKRGSNQPQHF. The CDR3 DNA follows: TGTGCCAGCAGCAAACGGGGTAGCAATCAGCCCCAGCATTTT. The chain combines TRBV21-1 with TRBJ1-5. TRBV21-1 is reported as a pseudogene. There are 14 residues in the CDR3.

V is TRBV28 and J is TRBJ1-2, with D possibly TRBD1 on 5 matching bases. The ends were cut back, 2 bases at V and 4 bases at J, with 11 bases in the middle. CDR3 length: 14 amino acids. Germline V gene sequence: CDR1 MDHEN, CDR2 SYDVKM. The CDR3: CASSLLTGPYGYTF. In DNA form, the CDR3 reads TGTGCCAGCAGTTTACTCACAGGACCCTATGGCTACACCTTC.

The chain links TRBV2 to TRBJ1-5, with 9 bases that match TRBD1. Germline V gene lookup returns CDR1 SNHLY and CDR2 FYNNEI. V lost 6 bases and J lost 1; bases outside the gene matches: 4. CDR3 length equals 15 residues. In DNA, the CDR3 is TGTGCCAGCAGCCCCGGACAGGGGAGCAATCAGCCCCAGCATTTT. As protein: CASSPGQGSNQPQHF.

Turning to this clone: Other DNA sequences in this sample translate to the same CDR3. The chain combines TRBV10-3 with TRBJ1-5, with unresolved D. Per the germline V gene, CDR1 is ENHRY and CDR2 is SYGVKD. There are 14 residues in the CDR3. V shed 0 bases and J shed 1 base, with 4 bases lying between them. The CDR3 protein is CAISESGSNQPQHF. As DNA, the CDR3 is TGTGCCATCAGTGAGTCCGGCAGCAATCAGCCCCAGCATTTT.

This chain joins TRBV27 and TRBJ2-7; no clear D gene. This CDR3 contains 13 residues. Germline V gene data show CDR1 as MNHEY and CDR2 as SMNVEV (reference sequence). V shed 3 bases and J shed 2 bases, with 8 bases lying between them. The CDR3 region has the DNA TGTGCCAGCAGTTTCCACGCTACCTACGAGCAGTACTTC. Translated: CASSFHATYEQYF.

The chain is built from TRBV5-1 and TRBJ2-7; TRBD1 is a possible D gene (6 bases). The CDR3 is 14 residues long. The germline V gene encodes CDR1 SGHRS and CDR2 YFSETQ. V was shortened by 4 bases and J by 5 bases, with 16 bases between the two germline ends. The DNA for the CDR3 is TGCGCCAGCAGCCTCCCGTTGGGGGCCAACGAGCAGTACTTC. Translating gives CASSLPLGANEQYF. The variable domain in full, with the rest retrieved from reference TRBV5-1 and TRBJ2-7, is KAGVTQTPRYLIKTRGQQVTLSCSPISGHRSVSWYQQTPGQGLQFLFEYFSETQRNKGNFPGRFSGRQFSNSRSEMNVSTLELGDSALYLCASSLPLGANEQYFGPGTRLTVT.

The chain has TRBV13 and TRBJ2-7; 14 nucleotides line up with TRBD2. Germline trimming cut 8 bases from V and 2 bases from J; bases unmatched to any gene: 17. The V gene's germline CDR1 is PRHDT and CDR2 FYEKMQ (reference sequence). This CDR3 has 19 amino acids. CDR3 loop: CASSSNSWTSGGLTYEQYF. In DNA, the CDR3 is TGTGCCAGCTCTTCCAATAGCTGGACTAGCGGGGGGCTCACCTACGAGCAGTACTTC.